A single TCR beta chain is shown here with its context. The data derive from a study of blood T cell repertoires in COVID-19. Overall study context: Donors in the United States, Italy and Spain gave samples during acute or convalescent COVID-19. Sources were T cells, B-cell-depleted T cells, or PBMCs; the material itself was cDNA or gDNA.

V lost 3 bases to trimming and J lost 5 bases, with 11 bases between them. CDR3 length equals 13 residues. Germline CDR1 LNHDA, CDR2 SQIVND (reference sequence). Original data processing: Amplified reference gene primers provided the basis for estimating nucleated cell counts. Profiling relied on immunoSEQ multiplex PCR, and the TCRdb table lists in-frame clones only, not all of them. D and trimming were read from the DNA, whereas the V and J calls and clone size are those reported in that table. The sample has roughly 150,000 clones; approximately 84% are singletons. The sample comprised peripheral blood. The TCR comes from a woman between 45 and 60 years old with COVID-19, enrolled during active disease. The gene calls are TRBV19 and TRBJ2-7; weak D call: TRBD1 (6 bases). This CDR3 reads CASSMGQANEQYF. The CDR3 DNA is TGTGCCAGTAGTATGGGACAAGCTAACGAGCAGTACTTC. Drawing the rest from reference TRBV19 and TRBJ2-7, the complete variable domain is DGGITQSPKYLFRKEGQNVTLSCEQNLNHDAMYWYRQDPGQGLRLIYYSQIVNDFQKGDIAEGYSVSREKKESFPLTVTSAQKNPTAFYLCASSMGQANEQYFGPGTRLTVT.